The next 28 T cell receptor beta chains were all read from a single sample in a study of blood T cell repertoires in COVID-19. Profiled with immunoSEQ multiplex PCR; TCRdb holds only in-frame clones, not every one. The repertoire holds 350,000 to 500,000 clones, over 75% seen once, with less than 1.5% in the top ten. The sequenced sample was PBMCs or T cells enriched from blood (not recorded which). These receptors were obtained from a woman younger than 35 who had been exposed to COVID-19.

The V call is TRBV2, the J call TRBJ1-4, with 9 bases aligning to TRBD1. V lost 3 bases and J lost 5; bases outside the gene matches: 1. The CDR3 runs to 14 residues. Looked up from germline, CDR1 is SNHLY and CDR2 is FYNNEI. This CDR3 reads CASSEDRGNEKLFF. In DNA form, the CDR3 reads TGTGCCAGCAGTGAGGACAGGGGAAATGAAAAACTGTTTTTT.

As for this clone: Other DNA sequences in this sample translate to the same CDR3. V and J are TRBV5-1 and TRBJ2-3; TRBD2 aligns across 8 bases. Germline V gene lookup returns CDR1 SGHRS and CDR2 YFSETQ. The CDR3 sequence is 14 residues long. V lost 3 bases, J lost 2 bases, and 2 bases stayed unmatched. The CDR3 loop reads CASSSGLDTDTQYF. The CDR3 DNA follows: TGCGCCAGCAGCTCGGGACTAGACACAGATACGCAGTATTTT.

V gene TRBV7-9 combines with J gene TRBJ1-5; unclear D gene. The germline V gene has CDR1 SEHNR and CDR2 FQNEAQ (reference sequence). The CDR3 sequence is 13 residues long. V lost 5 bases and J lost 4, with 9 bases in between. The CDR3 loop is CASSVTANQPQHF. The CDR3 coding sequence is TGTGCCAGCAGCGTTACAGCTAATCAGCCCCAGCATTTT.

The genes are TRBV28 and TRBJ2-7; TRBD2 matches at 15 bases. Trimming removed 5 bases from V and 3 bases from J; junction bases left unmatched: 5. The CDR3 is 16 amino acids. The germline CDR1 and CDR2 sequences are MDHEN and SYDVKM. CDR3 DNA sequence: TGTGCCAGCAGTCCCTCGGGACTAGCGGGAGGCTACGAGCAGTACTTC. This codes for CASSPSGLAGGYEQYF.

This chain connects TRBV18 to TRBJ2-2; D is perhaps TRBD2 (6 bases). The CDR3 sequence is 16 residues long. V lost 3 bases, J lost 5 bases, and 16 bases lay in between. The V gene's germline CDR1 is KGHSH and CDR2 LQKENI. The CDR3 loop is CASSPARRGGTGELFF. The CDR3 DNA reads as TGTGCCAGCTCACCGGCACGGCGGGGCGGTACCGGGGAGCTGTTTTTT.

The CDR3 DNA is TGTGCCAGCAGCGTAGGTCAGCGGGGGGGTACGACTCAAGAGACCCAGTACTTC. Its translation: CASSVGQRGGTTQETQYF. The J gene is TRBJ2-5, the V gene TRBV9; 10 bases are a match to TRBD2. Per germline, CDR1 SGDLS and CDR2 YYNGEE. Losses at the gene ends were 0 bases for V and 2 bases for J; bases not matched to a gene: 10. The CDR3 spans 18 residues.

A single count supports this clone. This chain joins TRBV6-5 and TRBJ1-1; perhaps TRBD1 as D (5 bases). This CDR3 spans 10 amino acids. Germline loops: CDR1 MNHEY, CDR2 SVGAGI. V was shortened by 9 bases and J by 7 bases, with 9 bases between the two germline ends. This chain's CDR3 is CASRQFEAFF. CDR3 sequence (DNA): TGTGCCAGTAGACAGTTTGAAGCTTTCTTT.

The chain recombines TRBV7-3 with TRBJ2-5; the D is unclear. Trimming removed 2 bases from V and 1 base from J, with 11 bases in between. The CDR3 loop spans 15 amino acids. Germline assignment: CDR1 SGHTA and CDR2 FQGTGA. The CDR3 reads CASSLSAASQETQYF. CDR3 DNA: TGTGCCAGCAGCTTATCGGCGGCTAGCCAAGAGACCCAGTACTTC.

The CDR3 nucleotides are TGTGCCAGCAGCACCGGGCGGAGGCCTTCCTACGAGCAGTACTTC. Translating it yields CASSTGRRPSYEQYF. The chain recombines TRBV3-1 (or the pseudogene TRBV3-2) with TRBJ2-7, with D possibly matching TRBD2 (5 bases). This CDR3 region has 15 residues. The V end lost 5 bases, the J end lost 1 base, and 15 bases lay between the germline ends. The germline CDR1 and CDR2 sequences are LGHDT and YNNKEL (reference sequence).

This chain uses TRBV7-2 with TRBJ2-7, with D possibly being TRBD2 (7 bases). The V gene's germline CDR1 is SGHTA and CDR2 FQGNSA. The ends were cut back, 5 bases at V and 0 bases at J, with 14 bases in the middle. This CDR3 comprises 15 residues. The CDR3 DNA follows: TGTGCCAGCAGCCCCTGGGAGGGGGTCTCCTACGAGCAGTACTTC. It specifies CASSPWEGVSYEQYF.

The chain joins TRBV27 to TRBJ2-1, with 10 nucleotides matching TRBD1. The CDR3 has 14 amino acids. CDR1 is MNHEY and CDR2 is SMNVEV in the germline V gene (reference sequence). V dropped 6 bases and J dropped 6; count of bases not matched to a gene: 5. CDR3: CASRPGQGINEQFF. In DNA, the CDR3 is TGTGCCAGCAGACCGGGACAGGGGATCAATGAGCAGTTCTTC.

The genes are TRBV14 and TRBJ2-1; a possible D gene is TRBD1 (5 bases). The CDR3 loop spans 15 amino acids. The V and J ends lost 4 bases and 0 bases respectively, with 10 bases between them. The germline V gene has CDR1 SGHDN and CDR2 FVKESK. This CDR3 reads CASSPTVSSYNEQFF. CDR3 bases: TGTGCCAGCAGCCCGACAGTGAGCTCCTACAATGAGCAGTTCTTC.

The chain is built from TRBV3-1 (or the pseudogene TRBV3-2) and TRBJ1-1; 8 nucleotides line up with TRBD1. From germline, CDR1 is LGHDT and CDR2 YNNKEL (reference sequence). The V and J ends lost 4 bases and 1 base, in that order; junction bases with no gene match: 5. There are 15 residues in the CDR3. CDR3 nucleotide sequence: TGTGCCAGCAGCCGTGACAGGGGCCGGAACACTGAAGCTTTCTTT. This gives the protein CASSRDRGRNTEAFF.

The chain couples TRBV15 to TRBJ2-5, with D perhaps matching TRBD2 (6 bases). This CDR3 is built from 13 residues. V lost 5 bases to trimming and J lost 1 base, with 8 bases between them. The germline V gene has CDR1 LNHNV and CDR2 YYDKDF (reference sequence). CDR3 region: CATSPGVQETQYF. Written as DNA, the CDR3 is TGTGCCACCAGCCCGGGGGTCCAAGAGACCCAGTACTTC.

The chain couples TRBV7-3 to TRBJ1-1; a weak D match, TRBD1 (6 bases). V was shortened by 1 base and J by 1 base, with 10 bases between the two germline ends. This CDR3 region has 15 residues. Germline V lookup: CDR1 SGHTA, CDR2 FQGTGA. CDR3 residues: CASSLSPGENTEAFF. The CDR3 bases are TGTGCCAGCAGCTTAAGTCCAGGGGAGAACACTGAAGCTTTCTTT.

This rearrangement joins TRBV28 to TRBJ1-1, with no clear D. The V end was cut by 2 bases, the J end by 3 bases, with 10 bases between. The CDR3 runs to 14 residues. Germline V gene lookup returns CDR1 MDHEN and CDR2 SYDVKM. This CDR3 is CASSLVSVYTEAFF. The CDR3 bases are TGTGCCAGCAGTTTAGTGTCAGTATACACTGAAGCTTTCTTT.

This sequence joins TRBV5-1 and TRBJ2-7; D remains unclear. This CDR3 contains 14 residues. Germline assignment: CDR1 SGHRS and CDR2 YFSETQ. The ends were cut back, 0 bases at V and 2 bases at J, with 9 bases in the middle. The CDR3 is CASSLVVQPYEQYF. The CDR3 nucleotides read TGCGCCAGCAGCTTGGTGGTACAGCCCTACGAGCAGTACTTC.

The chain uses TRBV9 and TRBJ2-2; a possible D gene is TRBD1 (5 bases). This CDR3 has 15 amino acids. Between the trimmed V and J ends, which lost 4 bases and 5 bases, there was a span of 15 bases. Germline V gene sequence: CDR1 SGDLS, CDR2 YYNGEE. The CDR3 nucleotides are TGTGCCAGCAGCCCCCCGGCAGGGCCGACCGGGGAGCTGTTTTTT. It encodes CASSPPAGPTGELFF.

The chain has TRBV27 and TRBJ2-7; D remains unclear. This CDR3 has 10 amino acids. V was pared by 3 bases and J by 7 bases, with 4 bases between. The V gene's germline CDR1 is MNHEY and CDR2 SMNVEV (reference sequence). CDR3 amino acids: CASSLREQYF. The CDR3 nucleotides are TGTGCCAGCAGTTTGAGGGAGCAGTACTTC.

The rearrangement joins TRBV6-5 to TRBJ1-5; D remains ambiguous. The CDR3 is 11 residues long. CDR1 and CDR2 from the germline V gene are MNHEY and SVGAGI. Trimming left V 4 bases short and J 9 bases short, with 7 bases between. CDR3 nucleotides: TGTGCCAGCAGTTCAGGTGGGCCCCAGCATTTT. Protein sequence: CASSSGGPQHF.

The chain carries TRBV21-1 and TRBJ1-3. TRBV21-1 counts as a pseudogene. The CDR3 extends over 16 amino acids. This CDR3 is CASSKATRSSGNTIYF. CDR3 sequence (DNA): TGTGCCAGCAGCAAAGCGACGAGGAGCTCTGGAAACACCATATATTTT.

Regarding this clone: Other DNA sequences of this sample code for an identical CDR3. This chain links TRBV4-1 with TRBJ2-7, with 9 nucleotides matching TRBD1. This CDR3 region has 15 residues. Looked up from germline, CDR1 is MGHRA and CDR2 is YSYEKL. Losses at the gene ends were 1 base for V and 3 bases for J; bases not matched to a gene: 4. The CDR3: CASSQAPGQGYEQYF. CDR3 coding DNA: TGCGCCAGCAGCCAAGCCCCGGGACAGGGCTACGAGCAGTACTTC.

The rearrangement uses TRBV9 and TRBJ2-5; TRBD2 agrees at 10 bases. The J segment lost 1 base and the V segment lost 5 bases, leaving 5 bases of the junction unmatched. CDR1 is SGDLS and CDR2 is YYNGEE in the germline V gene. The CDR3 contains 15 residues. CDR3 amino acids: CASSLTSGVQETQYF. The CDR3 coding sequence is TGTGCCAGCAGTTTAACTAGCGGGGTCCAAGAGACCCAGTACTTC.

The chain is built from TRBV28 and TRBJ2-2; D is possibly TRBD1 (8 bases). Trimming took 5 bases from V and 4 from J, leaving 14 bases between them. Germline CDR1 and CDR2: MDHEN and SYDVKM. The CDR3 spans 15 residues. The CDR3 loop reads CASSMTGEGTGELFF. CDR3 bases: TGTGCCAGCAGTATGACAGGGGAGGGCACCGGGGAGCTGTTTTTT.

The V and J genes are TRBV28 and TRBJ2-7, with 7 bases identical to TRBD1. Germline assignment: CDR1 MDHEN and CDR2 SYDVKM. This CDR3 has 13 residues. V was clipped by 3 bases and J by 11 bases; unmatched bases: 10. The CDR3 nucleotides are TGTGCCAGCAGTTTTGAGGGGGCGCGATTGGAGTACTTC. Its translation: CASSFEGARLEYF.

The chain uses TRBV27 and TRBJ2-1; possibly TRBD2 for D (5 bases). V lost 3 bases to trimming and J lost 4 bases, with 13 bases between them. This CDR3 contains 15 residues. In germline, CDR1 is MNHEY, CDR2 SMNVEV (reference sequence). CDR3 loop: CASSLRGNPYNEQFF. For the CDR3, the DNA is TGTGCCAGCAGTTTGAGAGGGAACCCTTACAATGAGCAGTTCTTC.

The rearrangement uses TRBV11-3 and TRBJ2-3, with a possible D match to TRBD2 (6 bases). The germline gives CDR1 SGHNT, CDR2 YENEEA. V lost 1 base, J lost 2 bases, and 13 bases lay in between. The CDR3 has 16 amino acids. The CDR3 region is CASSLGGLAATDTQYF. The CDR3 coding sequence is TGTGCCAGCAGCTTAGGGGGCTTAGCGGCCACAGATACGCAGTATTTT.

The chain has TRBV5-1 and TRBJ2-7; 10 bases line up with TRBD2. V was pared by 3 bases and J by 4 bases, with 7 bases of the junction left unmatched. CDR3 length: 15 residues. The germline gives CDR1 SGHRS, CDR2 YFSETQ. The CDR3 DNA sequence: TGCGCCAGCAGCTACCTAGCGGGAGCTAATTACGAGCAGTACTTC. This encodes CASSYLAGANYEQYF.